Shown below are 26 T cell receptor beta chains from a single sample sequenced in a study of regulatory T cells in long-lasting Graves disease. Time point noted: newly diagnosed GD, antithyroid drugs for less than 3 months. PBMCs were the source of the RNA used for TCR sequencing. Building the TCR beta libraries relied on iRepertoire HTBI primers, and CDR3 regions underwent Arm-PCR. TCRdb re-called the multiplex PCR reads with MiXCR, one entry per CDR3 protein. The sample contains hundreds of thousands of distinct CDR3 sequences, approximately 15% of which appear only once. This sample was also put to use in a study of T cells in Graves' hyperthyroidism and ophthalmopathy.

Sequenced material: peripheral blood mononuclear cells (PBMCs), taken at new diagnosis, from a patient treated with antithyroid drugs. The receptors were sampled from a middle-aged man with Graves disease.

This clonotype was found many times. The chain couples TRBV7-9 to TRBJ2-5; 8 bases line up with TRBD2. CDR1 SEHNR and CDR2 FQNEAQ come from the germline V gene (reference sequence). CDR3 size: 13 residues. V gave up 5 bases and J gave up 4 bases; unmatched junction bases: 3. The CDR3 loop is CASSAAGGETQYF. In nucleotides, the CDR3 is TGTGCCAGCAGCGCCGCGGGGGGAGAGACCCAGTACTTC.

This clonotype was detected a few times. V is TRBV5-1 and J is TRBJ1-6; TRBD1 is a possible D gene (5 bases). Germline values: CDR1 SGHRS, CDR2 YFSETQ. Trimming pared 2 bases from V and 10 bases from J, leaving 16 bases between. CDR3 length: 15 amino acids. The CDR3 spells CASSFIGQGRSPLHF. The CDR3 nucleotides read TGCGCCAGCAGCTTTATCGGGCAGGGTCGCTCACCCCTCCACTTT.

With regard to this clonotype: This likely stems from a read error, as it lies one base from a far larger clone. The chain is built from TRBV12-3 or TRBV12-4 and TRBJ1-2, with 9 positions matching TRBD1. This CDR3 has 13 amino acids. The CDR3 DNA is TGTGCCGGCAGCTCCAGGACAGGGGATGACTACACCTTC. It codes for CAGSSRTGDDYTF.

The table lists this clonotype with a few counts. The gene calls are TRBV24-1 and TRBJ2-7; 12 nucleotides match TRBD1. The CDR3 contains 15 residues. Germline V gene data show CDR1 as KGHDR and CDR2 as SFDVKD. The trim removed 4 bases at V and 9 bases at J, leaving 9 bases unmatched. The CDR3 bases are TGTGCCACCAGTGAATCCGGGACAGGGGGCAACGGGCAGTACTTC. Protein sequence: CATSESGTGGNGQYF.

Turning to this clonotype: One junction end disagrees with the germline gene, perhaps due to a read error. The chain links TRBV5-1 to TRBJ1-5; TRBD1 is a possible D gene (5 bases). CDR3 length: 20 residues. The V gene's germline CDR1 is SGHRS and CDR2 YFSETQ. Here the CDR3 reads CASSLFLGTGGGYSNQPQHF. The CDR3 DNA is TGTGCCAGCAGCTTGTTTCTTGGTACAGGAGGAGGGTATAGCAATCAGCCCCAGCATTTC. Supplemented by reference TRBV5-1 and TRBJ1-5, the full variable domain reads KAGVTQTPRYLIKTRGQQVTLSCSPISGHRSVSWYQQTPGQGLQFLFEYFSETQRNKGNFPGRFSGRQFSNSRSEMNVSTLELGDSALYLCASSLFLGTGGGYSNQPQHFGDGTRLSIL.

The sample holds a few counts of this clonotype. The genes are TRBV4-1 and TRBJ2-1, with TRBD1 identical over 9 bases. This CDR3 comprises 11 residues. Trimming cost V 6 bases and J 14 bases; bases outside gene matches: 5. The germline V gene has CDR1 MGHRA and CDR2 YSYEKL. CDR3 in amino acids: CASSSGTGKFF. The CDR3 DNA is TGCGCCAGCAGTTCCGGGACAGGGAAGTTCTTC.

The chain links TRBV28 to TRBJ2-1; 10 bases align to TRBD2. The germline gives CDR1 MDHEN, CDR2 SYDVKM. V lost 1 base and J lost 7; bases outside the gene matches: 13. The CDR3 contains 18 residues. The CDR3 bases are TGTGCCAGCAGTTTATCTCTTCGCCTAGCGGGGGATTTAAATGAGCAGTTCTTC. Translated, it gives CASSLSLRLAGDLNEQFF.

This clonotype was found many times. V usage is TRBV5-1 and J usage is TRBJ1-2; no clear D gene. Germline V gives CDR1 SGHRS, CDR2 YFSETQ. This CDR3 region has 14 residues. V gave up 10 bases and J gave up 1 base, with 17 bases separating them. The CDR3, as DNA: TGCGCCTCCACAAAGGACGGAAATAACTATGGCTACACCTTC. The encoded protein is CASTKDGNNYGYTF.

This clonotype was recorded many times. The rearrangement joins TRBV2 to TRBJ2-3, with D tentatively TRBD1 or TRBD2 (5 bases each). CDR1 and CDR2 from the germline V gene are SNHLY and FYNNEI. V lost 6 bases and J lost 6, with 16 bases in between. The CDR3 is 14 amino acids. In nucleotides, the CDR3 is TGTGCCAGCAGCAGGGACGGATCTCTGGATACGCAGTATTTT. Protein: CASSRDGSLDTQYF.

There are a few counts of this clonotype. Possible read error: a much larger clone is one base away. This chain joins TRBV11-2 and TRBJ2-3; D is uncertain. The CDR3 extends over 15 amino acids. Trimming removed 0 bases at V and 2 bases at J, with 9 bases between. Germline V gives CDR1 SGHAT, CDR2 FQNNGV. The CDR3 DNA reads TGTGCCAGCAGCTTAGAGCCCAGCCCCACAGATACGCAGTATTTT. Protein product: CASSLEPSPTDTQYF.

This clonotype was observed many times. The chain recombines TRBV5-8 with TRBJ1-6; 7 positions match TRBD1. Per the germline V gene, CDR1 is SGHTS and CDR2 is YDEGEE. After removal of 1 base from V and 11 bases from J, the junction contained 9 bases not matched to a gene. The CDR3 covers 15 residues. In DNA form, the CDR3 reads TGTGCCAGCAGCTTGTATGCAGGGGGAAAGGCACCCCTCCACTTT. This gives the protein CASSLYAGGKAPLHF.

This clonotype was counted between two and nine times. The chain recombines TRBV12-3 or TRBV12-4 with TRBJ1-5; 9 nucleotides line up with TRBD1. The CDR3 is 15 residues long. V lost 6 bases to trimming and J lost 2 bases; unmatched junction nucleotides: 5. The chain's CDR3 is CASRRGQGGNQPQHF. The CDR3 nucleotides are TGTGCCAGCAGGAGGGGACAGGGAGGCAATCAGCCCCAGCATTTT.

The genes are TRBV4-2 and TRBJ1-5; no reliable D call. The length of the CDR3 is 13 residues. The germline gives CDR1 LGHNA, CDR2 YNFKEQ. Trimming removed 1 base from V and 5 bases from J, with 6 bases in between. CDR3: CASSQVGYQPQHF. DNA for the CDR3: TGTGCCAGCAGCCAAGTGGGGTATCAGCCCCAGCATTTT.

This clonotype came up many times. The V call is TRBV20-1, the J call TRBJ2-7, with 10 bases matching TRBD2. CDR1 DFQATT and CDR2 SNEGSKA come from the germline V gene (reference sequence). The ends lost 6 bases at V and 2 bases at J; junction bases unmatched: 19. The CDR3 length is 18 residues. In DNA, the CDR3 is TGCAGTGCGCGGATTACTAGCGGGGCCATCAATTACCCCTACGAGCAGTACTTC. This gives the protein CSARITSGAINYPYEQYF.

The rearrangement uses TRBV4-3 and TRBJ2-3; 9 bases are a match to TRBD2. Trimming cost V 4 bases and J 1 base; bases outside gene matches: 12. CDR3 length equals 18 residues. Germline V gives CDR1 LGHNA, CDR2 YSLEER. The CDR3 region is CASSPRGGGGAGTDTQYF. In nucleotides, the CDR3 is TGCGCCAGCAGCCCTCGAGGGGGCGGGGGGGCTGGCACAGATACGCAGTATTTT.

This clonotype was recorded a few times. The chain couples TRBV3-1 to TRBJ1-6, with D uncertain. The V end lost 1 base, the J end lost 0 bases, and 7 bases lay between the germline ends. Germline V gene lookup returns CDR1 LGHDT and CDR2 YNNKEL (reference sequence). The CDR3 loop spans 16 amino acids. The CDR3 nucleotides read TGTGCCAGCAGCCAAGTGCCGAGCTCCTATAATTCACCCCTCCACTTT. It is translated as CASSQVPSSYNSPLHF.

This clonotype was detected many times. The V call is TRBV20-1, the J call TRBJ2-3, with no clear D. Germline-derived CDR1 and CDR2 are DFQATT and SNEGSKA (reference sequence). The CDR3 extends over 15 amino acids. Trimming removed 6 bases at V and 0 bases at J, with 16 bases between. The CDR3 DNA is TGCAGTGCCCGAGGCTCTAGAAGTAGCACAGATACGCAGTATTTT. Translating gives CSARGSRSSTDTQYF.

This clonotype was detected ten times or more. The chain has TRBV7-3 and TRBJ1-1; 9 bases agree with TRBD1. The CDR3 sequence is 15 residues long. CDR1 is SGHTA, CDR2 FQGTGA, per germline. After removal of 5 bases from V and 7 bases from J, the junction contained 11 bases not matched to a gene. CDR3 sequence reads: CASSPGTGLRSEAFF. The CDR3 DNA reads as TGTGCCAGCAGCCCTGGGACAGGGCTGAGGAGTGAAGCTTTCTTT.

The V and J genes are TRBV28 and TRBJ2-2; the D gene is possibly TRBD1 (5 bases). The CDR3 has 15 amino acids. Trimming removed 3 bases from V and 1 base from J, with 9 bases in between. Germline assignment: CDR1 MDHEN and CDR2 SYDVKM. The CDR3, as DNA: TGTGCCAGCAGTTTCGAGACAGTGAACACCGGGGAGCTGTTTTTT. Its protein is CASSFETVNTGELFF.

This clonotype was observed at least ten times. The genes are TRBV28 and TRBJ1-1; the match to TRBD1 covers 11 bases. The length of the CDR3 is 15 residues. CDR1 is MDHEN and CDR2 is SYDVKM in the germline V gene. The J segment lost 4 bases and the V segment lost 4 bases, leaving 5 bases of the junction unmatched. The CDR3 nucleotides are TGTGCCAGCAGTTCCACCGGGACAGGGGGCACTGAAGCTTTCTTT. The encoded protein is CASSSTGTGGTEAFF.

This clonotype was seen ten or more times. The V and J genes are TRBV11-2 and TRBJ1-1, with D hard to call. This CDR3 spans 12 amino acids. CDR1 and CDR2 (germline): SGHAT, FQNNGV. The V and J ends lost 1 base and 7 bases respectively, with 7 bases between them. As DNA, the CDR3 is TGTGCCAGCAGCTTAGTAAGTGGTGAAGCTTTCTTT. It specifies CASSLVSGEAFF.

The gene calls are TRBV18 and TRBJ1-1; no definite D call. CDR1 is KGHSH and CDR2 is LQKENI in the germline V gene. The CDR3 length is 13 residues. V was clipped by 3 bases and J by 11 bases, with 16 bases between them. CDR3 bases: TGTGCCAGCTCACCGGAGGAACAGATGAGGGCTTTCTTT. Translated, it gives CASSPEEQMRAFF.

Ten or more counts support this clonotype. The V gene is TRBV7-2, the J gene TRBJ2-5; D call uncertain. This CDR3 region has 16 residues. V lost 7 bases to trimming and J lost 1 base, with 19 bases between them. Germline values: CDR1 SGHTA, CDR2 FQGNSA. The CDR3: CASNHLFGRLQETQYF. The CDR3 nucleotides are TGTGCCAGCAACCACTTATTCGGGCGTCTCCAAGAGACCCAGTACTTC.

This clonotype was recorded once. CDR3 DNA sequence: TGTGCCACCAGCGCCTATAGCAATCAGCCCCAGCATTTT. This sequence encodes CATSAYSNQPQHF. V usage is TRBV15 and J usage is TRBJ1-5; D not resolved. This CDR3 has 13 residues. Germline loops: CDR1 LNHNV, CDR2 YYDKDF (reference sequence). The ends were cut back, 5 bases at V and 0 bases at J, with 5 bases in the middle.

Details on this clonotype: A much larger clone sits a single nucleotide away, making a read error possible. The chain employs TRBV5-5 and TRBJ2-1; D is undetermined. V lost 4 bases and J lost 4, with 15 bases in between. The CDR3 contains 15 residues. Germline CDR1 is SGHKS and CDR2 is YYEKEE (reference sequence). The CDR3 DNA sequence: TGTGCCAGCAGCCTTGACATGATGTATTACAATGAGCAGTTCTTC. Translated, it gives CASSLDMMYYNEQFF.

The chain combines TRBV7-2 with TRBJ2-1, with D tentatively TRBD2 (5 bases). Germline CDR1 reads SGHTA; CDR2 reads FQGNSA. The germline V and J ends were trimmed by 5 bases and 2 bases, with 13 bases remaining between them. This CDR3 is 15 amino acids long. The CDR3 sequence: CASSQQSGPYNEQFF. As DNA, the CDR3 is TGTGCCAGCAGCCAACAGAGCGGCCCCTACAATGAGCAGTTCTTC.